The 24 T cell receptor beta chains in this list originate from one sample, sequenced in a study of blood T cell repertoires in COVID-19. Only in-frame clones appear in the TCRdb table, and some are missing; sequencing was by immunoSEQ multiplex PCR. The sample shows 99,000 or so clones, roughly 81% of them seen only once. Sample: peripheral blood. Receptors originate from a woman in her 70s with acute or convalescent COVID-19.

V gene TRBV11-3 combines with J gene TRBJ1-3; 7 bases map to TRBD1. The V segment lost 5 bases and the J segment 1 base; nucleotides outside the gene matches: 5. The CDR3 totals 15 residues. Germline CDR1 is SGHNT and CDR2 is YENEEA. CDR3 DNA sequence: TGTGCCAGCAGCCGCGAGACAGGGTCTGGAAACACCATATATTTT. Translation gives CASSRETGSGNTIYF.

This rearrangement joins TRBV4-2 to TRBJ1-5; possible D gene TRBD1, 6 bases. The V gene's germline CDR1 is LGHNA and CDR2 YNFKEQ. The ends were cut back, 1 base at V and 7 bases at J, with 14 bases in the middle. The CDR3 consists of 15 residues. In DNA form, the CDR3 reads TGTGCCAGCAGCCAAGGGCTACAGGGTAGCCAGCCCCAGCATTTT. Translated, it gives CASSQGLQGSQPQHF.

The rearrangement links TRBV7-2 to TRBJ1-1, with D possibly TRBD1 on 5 matching bases. This CDR3 is 17 amino acids long. Germline V lookup: CDR1 SGHTA, CDR2 FQGNSA. Trimming left V 5 bases short and J 5 bases short, with 24 bases between. The CDR3 coding sequence is TGTGCCAGCAGCCCTACAGGTTCCGCGATTCTAGATACTGAAGCTTTCTTT. Amino acids: CASSPTGSAILDTEAFF.

This clone was seen a few times. The chain recombines TRBV6-6 with TRBJ2-5; 11 nucleotides line up with TRBD1. The CDR3 consists of 16 residues. V dropped 6 bases and J dropped 4; count of bases not matched to a gene: 10. Germline V CDR1 and CDR2: MNHNY, SVGAGI (reference sequence). This CDR3 reads CASRGPGQGVLETQYF. As DNA, the CDR3 is TGTGCCAGCAGAGGGCCGGGACAGGGGGTTTTAGAGACCCAGTACTTC.

This chain joins TRBV7-2 and TRBJ2-7; TRBD1 is a possible D gene (6 bases). The V end lost 1 base, the J end lost 2 bases, and 18 bases lay between the germline ends. CDR3 size: 17 residues. Germline V gene lookup returns CDR1 SGHTA and CDR2 FQGNSA. The CDR3 reads CASSLVSLGQGTYEQYF. The CDR3 region has the DNA TGTGCCAGCAGCTTAGTTAGCCTAGGGCAGGGGACCTACGAGCAGTACTTC.

The V gene is TRBV6-5, the J gene TRBJ1-2; TRBD1 matches at 11 bases. Trimming took 3 bases from V and 8 from J; bases not matched to a gene: 8. Germline CDR1 and CDR2: MNHEY and SVGAGI. This CDR3 region has 15 residues. CDR3 protein: CASSYPDRGRGGYTF. The CDR3 region has the DNA TGTGCCAGCAGTTATCCGGACAGGGGGCGTGGAGGCTACACCTTC.

This clone was found a few times. The V call is TRBV5-1, the J call TRBJ2-7; 9 positions match TRBD2. Germline V gives CDR1 SGHRS, CDR2 YFSETQ. This CDR3 contains 15 residues. After removal of 0 bases from V and 3 bases from J, the junction contained 4 bases not matched to a gene. The CDR3 protein is CASSLEASGVYEQYF. The CDR3 coding sequence is TGCGCCAGCAGCTTGGAAGCTAGCGGGGTCTACGAGCAGTACTTC.

The rearrangement links TRBV27 to TRBJ2-7; tentatively, D is TRBD2 (5 bases). Germline loops: CDR1 MNHEY, CDR2 SMNVEV (reference sequence). This CDR3 has 13 residues. V lost 6 bases and J 2 bases, leaving 11 bases between the germline ends. CDR3 protein: CASREAATYEQYF. The CDR3 bases are TGTGCCAGCAGGGAGGCAGCTACCTACGAGCAGTACTTC.

The chain carries TRBV28 and TRBJ2-3; 14 nucleotides line up with TRBD2. The trim removed 7 bases at V and 0 bases at J, leaving 6 bases unmatched. The CDR3 is made up of 17 amino acids. Germline CDR1 MDHEN, CDR2 SYDVKM. CDR3 sequence: CASKGLAGVSSTDTQYF. CDR3 bases: TGTGCCAGCAAGGGACTAGCGGGAGTCAGTAGCACAGATACGCAGTATTTT. Full variable domain (remainder filled in from reference TRBV28 and TRBJ2-3): DVKVTQSSRYLVKRTGEKVFLECVQDMDHENMFWYRQDPGLGLRLIYFSYDVKMKEKGDIPEGYSVSREKKERFSLILESASTNQTSMYLCASKGLAGVSSTDTQYFGPGTRLTVL.

The chain is built from TRBV5-5 and TRBJ2-7; the match to TRBD1 covers 7 bases. Per germline, CDR1 SGHKS and CDR2 YYEKEE (reference sequence). The CDR3 totals 15 residues. V lost 0 bases and J lost 2; bases outside the gene matches: 5. As DNA, the CDR3 is TGTGCCAGCAGCTTGGAGGCAGGGGGTGCCTACGAGCAGTACTTC. Translated: CASSLEAGGAYEQYF.

The chain recombines TRBV5-1 with TRBJ2-3; TRBD2 agrees at 7 bases. This CDR3 has 17 residues. In germline, CDR1 is SGHRS, CDR2 YFSETQ. V dropped 0 bases and J dropped 1; count of bases not matched to a gene: 8. CDR3 amino acids: CASSLDSSGRRTDTQYF. The CDR3 nucleotides read TGCGCCAGCAGCTTGGATTCTAGCGGACGACGCACAGATACGCAGTATTTT.

The J gene is TRBJ2-3, the V gene TRBV20-1; 10 bases map to TRBD1. This CDR3 has 17 residues. Germline V gene sequence: CDR1 DFQATT, CDR2 SNEGSKA (reference sequence). The ends lost 3 bases at V and 0 bases at J; junction bases unmatched: 9. For the CDR3, the DNA is TGCAGTGCTAGTGCTGCGGGACAGGGGATGAGCACAGATACGCAGTATTTT. Protein sequence: CSASAAGQGMSTDTQYF.

This clone showed up just a few times. This chain uses TRBV6-5 with TRBJ2-2, with D possibly matching TRBD1 (6 bases). CDR3 size: 15 residues. V was clipped by 4 bases and J by 4 bases, with 13 bases between them. In germline, CDR1 is MNHEY, CDR2 SVGAGI. The CDR3: CASSFTSRGTGELFF. CDR3 bases: TGTGCCAGCAGTTTCACGTCCAGGGGCACCGGGGAGCTGTTTTTT.

The CDR3 here is CSVEGERPGETQYF. The CDR3, as DNA: TGCAGCGTTGAAGGAGAGAGGCCCGGAGAGACCCAGTACTTC. The chain joins TRBV29-1 to TRBJ2-5; D remains ambiguous. CDR1 and CDR2 (germline): SQVTM, ANQGSEA. The CDR3 runs to 14 residues. The V and J ends lost 1 base and 4 bases respectively, with 13 bases between them. The full variable domain, rest sourced from reference TRBV29-1 and TRBJ2-5, is SAVISQKPSRDICQRGTSLTIQCQVDSQVTMMFWYRQQPGQSLTLIATANQGSEATYESGFVIDKFPISRPNLTFSTLTVSNMSPEDSSIYLCSVEGERPGETQYFGPGTRLLVL.

J is TRBJ2-2 and V is TRBV5-1; TRBD1 agrees at 8 bases. Trimming at V came to 3 bases and at J to 0 bases, leaving 7 bases not matched to a gene. Looked up from germline, CDR1 is SGHRS and CDR2 is YFSETQ. The CDR3 totals 17 residues. The CDR3 DNA reads TGCGCCAGCAGCTCCCCGGACAGGGTGTCGAACACCGGGGAGCTGTTTTTT. Its protein product is CASSSPDRVSNTGELFF. Full variable domain (outside the CDR3, taken from reference TRBV5-1 and TRBJ2-2): KAGVTQTPRYLIKTRGQQVTLSCSPISGHRSVSWYQQTPGQGLQFLFEYFSETQRNKGNFPGRFSGRQFSNSRSEMNVSTLELGDSALYLCASSSPDRVSNTGELFFGEGSRLTVL.

The CDR3: CASLPPGQNEKLFF. As DNA, the CDR3 is TGTGCCTCCCTACCACCGGGACAGAATGAAAAACTGTTTTTT. V usage is TRBV28 and J usage is TRBJ1-4, with 7 bases identical to TRBD1. The CDR3 is 14 residues long. Germline lookup yields CDR1 MDHEN and CDR2 SYDVKM. Germline trimming cut 11 bases from V and 5 bases from J; bases unmatched to any gene: 11.

The J gene is TRBJ2-5, the V gene TRBV28; tentative D call: TRBD1 (6 bases). Trimming took 8 bases from V and 5 from J, leaving 15 bases between them. Per the germline V gene, CDR1 is MDHEN and CDR2 is SYDVKM. The CDR3 sequence is 13 residues long. In nucleotides, the CDR3 is TGTGCCAGCGCAACTACAGGGTGGGAGACCCAGTACTTC. Encoded protein: CASATTGWETQYF.

The chain is built from TRBV19 and TRBJ2-7; TRBD1 matches at 7 bases. Germline V gene data show CDR1 as LNHDA and CDR2 as SQIVND (reference sequence). CDR3 size: 14 residues. DNA for the CDR3: TGTGCTTCCGCTGACCAGACAGGGAAGGACGAGCAGTACTTC. It codes for CASADQTGKDEQYF.

This chain uses TRBV6-5 with TRBJ1-2; 9 nucleotides agree with TRBD1. This CDR3 region has 14 residues. J lost 7 bases, V lost 7 bases, and 10 bases had no gene match. Germline-derived CDR1 and CDR2 are MNHEY and SVGAGI. CDR3 in amino acids: CASTPIDRGAGYTF. The CDR3 region has the DNA TGTGCCAGCACTCCGATTGACAGGGGGGCTGGCTACACCTTC.

The chain uses TRBV19 and TRBJ1-5; 9 nucleotides agree with TRBD1. V shed 7 bases and J 7 bases; nucleotides not matched to a gene: 14. The length of the CDR3 is 16 residues. Germline V gene data show CDR1 as LNHDA and CDR2 as SQIVND (reference sequence). The CDR3 region has the DNA TGTGCCAGTAAAAATGGTGGGACAGGGTCGGGACAGCCCCAGCATTTT. Translated: CASKNGGTGSGQPQHF.

The chain employs TRBV6-6 and TRBJ1-6; D unresolved. The V gene lost 2 bases and the J gene lost 5 bases, with 10 bases spanning the gap. The CDR3 has 15 residues. The germline CDR1 and CDR2 sequences are MNHNY and SVGAGI (reference sequence). For the CDR3, the DNA is TGTGCCAGCAGTTACCGGCAGGCAGATAATTCACCCCTCCACTTT. Translation gives CASSYRQADNSPLHF.

V gene TRBV6-1 combines with J gene TRBJ2-1, with 9 bases lining up with TRBD2. This CDR3 has 16 amino acids. Trimming at V came to 4 bases and at J to 3 bases, leaving 7 bases not matched to a gene. Germline V gene data show CDR1 as MNHNS and CDR2 as SASEGT. CDR3 protein: CASSATASGVYNEQFF. CDR3 sequence (DNA): TGTGCCAGCAGTGCCACCGCTAGCGGGGTCTACAATGAGCAGTTCTTC.

As for this clone: The identical CDR3 is also encoded by other nucleotide sequences in the sample. The gene calls are TRBV2 and TRBJ2-1; TRBD2 aligns across 9 bases. V lost 9 bases, J lost 9 bases, and 0 bases stayed unmatched. Germline-derived CDR1 and CDR2 are SNHLY and FYNNEI. The CDR3 runs 10 residues. The chain's CDR3 is CASSGGEQFF. In DNA, the CDR3 is TGTGCCAGTAGCGGGGGTGAGCAGTTCTTC.

The rearrangement uses TRBV5-1 and TRBJ1-1, with 8 bases aligning to TRBD1. The CDR3 is 13 amino acids. After removal of 4 bases from V and 4 bases from J, the junction contained 3 bases not matched to a gene. Germline CDR1 SGHRS, CDR2 YFSETQ. The CDR3 loop is CASSQDRATEAFF. As DNA, the CDR3 is TGCGCCAGCAGCCAGGACAGGGCCACTGAAGCTTTCTTT.